These 6 T cell receptor beta chains came from one sample sequenced in a study of response to subunit inactivated influenza vaccine. TCRdb passed the RT-PCR reads through MiXCR, listing each CDR3 protein once. The table has approximately 490,000 distinct CDR3 sequences, around 7.9% seen once. Sequencing was performed on PBMCs from blood, taken around 25 months after vaccination. These receptor sequences come from a man aged 50-75 years who received an inactivated influenza vaccine.

This clonotype appeared many times. The chain joins TRBV9 to TRBJ1-1, with TRBD1 matching over 8 bases. Looked up from germline, CDR1 is SGDLS and CDR2 is YYNGEE. After removal of 3 bases from V and 7 bases from J, the junction contained 11 bases not matched to a gene. The CDR3 runs 15 residues. CDR3 coding DNA: TGTGCCAGCAGCGCCAAGGACAGGGAACATCTTGAAGCTTTCTTT. It is translated as CASSAKDREHLEAFF.

This clonotype occurred many times. This chain connects TRBV4-3 to TRBJ2-4, with a weak D call TRBD1 (5 bases). CDR3 length equals 13 residues. Germline V gives CDR1 LGHNA, CDR2 YSLEER. Trimming stripped 0 bases from V and 7 bases from J, with 7 bases between. The CDR3 region is CASSQDRANIQYF. The DNA of the CDR3 is TGCGCCAGCAGCCAAGACAGGGCGAACATTCAGTACTTC.

The rearrangement links TRBV28 to TRBJ1-1; 7 bases match TRBD1. The CDR3 has 13 residues. The germline gives CDR1 MDHEN, CDR2 SYDVKM. With V trimmed by 9 bases and J by 10 bases, 14 bases remained unmatched. CDR3 region: CASRQGRREGAFF. CDR3 in DNA: TGTGCCAGTAGACAGGGACGGCGAGAGGGAGCTTTCTTT.

This clonotype has just a few counts. The chain is built from TRBV10-3 and TRBJ2-3, with 11 bases matching TRBD2. Germline V gene sequence: CDR1 ENHRY, CDR2 SYGVKD. J was trimmed by 4 bases and V by 6 bases; bases with no gene match: 12. This CDR3 has 17 residues. CDR3 region: CAISEGTSGVEPDTQYF. Written as DNA, the CDR3 is TGTGCCATCAGCGAGGGGACTAGCGGAGTGGAGCCAGATACGCAGTATTTT.

The rearrangement links TRBV3-1 to TRBJ1-1; D might be TRBD1 (6 bases). V lost 2 bases and J lost 5, with 12 bases in between. The CDR3 has 14 amino acids. Germline assignment: CDR1 LGHDT and CDR2 YNNKEL (reference sequence). CDR3 DNA: TGTGCCAGCAGCCAACTGTCACAGGGTACTGAAGCTTTCTTT. Its protein is CASSQLSQGTEAFF. Variable domain in full (rest from reference TRBV3-1 and TRBJ1-1): DTAVSQTPKYLVTQMGNDKSIKCEQNLGHDTMYWYKQDSKKFLKIMFSYNNKELIINETVPNRFSPKSPDKAHLNLHINSLELGDSAVYFCASSQLSQGTEAFFGQGTRLTVV.

This clonotype appeared a few times. This rearrangement joins TRBV11-1 to TRBJ2-6, with D perhaps TRBD2 (5 bases). This CDR3 spans 19 amino acids. In germline, CDR1 is SGHAT, CDR2 FQDESV (reference sequence). V gave up 5 bases and J gave up 2 bases, with 22 bases separating them. The CDR3 reads CASSPRVARGRAGANVLTF. The CDR3 DNA is TGTGCCAGCAGCCCTCGGGTCGCCCGGGGTAGGGCTGGGGCCAACGTCCTGACTTTC.